The entry below gives a single T cell receptor beta chain sequence along with its context. Its antigen remains unknown. This specimen comes from a study of blood T cell dynamics during melanoma immunotherapy. Study details: Standard first-line treatment here was pembrolizumab or nivolumab plus ipilimumab in metastatic melanoma. Notes on the study in general: At W3, later disease-control patients showed bifurcated PBMC repertoire changes, unlike progressors. Clones driving repertoire changes may be melanoma-specific or general immune activation.

V gave up 1 base and J gave up 14 bases, with 15 bases separating them. Germline CDR1 SGDLS, CDR2 YYNGEE. This CDR3 contains 12 residues. Generated by immunoSEQ multiplex PCR, the TCRdb table keeps only in-frame clones and is missing some. The sample holds approximately 17,000 clones, approximately 93% seen once. Time point specified: pre-treatment baseline. The clonotype was recovered from a human donor with melanoma. The rearrangement uses TRBV9 and TRBJ2-5, with D perhaps TRBD1 or TRBD2 (5 bases each). The material was blood, obtained from a patient treated with checkpoint blockade. The CDR3, as DNA: TGTGCCAGCAGCGTACCGGGACGGTCCCCCTACTTC. Translated, it gives CASSVPGRSPYF. Looking up the rest from reference TRBV9 and TRBJ2-5 gives the full variable domain: DSGVTQTPKHLITATGQRVTLRCSPRSGDLSVYWYQQSLDQGLQFLIQYYNGEERAKGNILERFSAQQFPDLHSELNLSSLELGDSALYFCASSVPGRSPYFGPGTRLLVL.